This T cell receptor (beta chain) was observed in a study of blood T cell repertoires in COVID-19. Whole-study context: Some COVID-19 samples were acute and others convalescent; all came from the United States, Italy and Spain. The analysed material was cDNA or gDNA that came from T cells, B-cell-depleted T cells, or PBMCs.

Germline-derived CDR1 and CDR2 are KGHDR and SFDVKD. The CDR3 extends over 13 amino acids. Trimming took 0 bases from V and 8 from J, leaving 7 bases between them. Authors' methods: Amplification from reference gene primers served as the basis for estimated nucleated cell counts. Measured with immunoSEQ multiplex PCR; TCRdb has only the in-frame clones, and not every one. The V and J calls and clone size come from that table; D and trimming were worked out from the DNA. In the table there are about 50,000 clones, roughly 85% of which are singletons. The sample was peripheral blood. This sequence was found in a human donor in a cohort sampled during active COVID-19. The chain couples TRBV24-1 to TRBJ2-1; D unclear. CDR3 residues: CATSDLGGDEQFF. The CDR3 DNA reads as TGTGCCACCAGTGATTTGGGCGGCGATGAGCAGTTCTTC.